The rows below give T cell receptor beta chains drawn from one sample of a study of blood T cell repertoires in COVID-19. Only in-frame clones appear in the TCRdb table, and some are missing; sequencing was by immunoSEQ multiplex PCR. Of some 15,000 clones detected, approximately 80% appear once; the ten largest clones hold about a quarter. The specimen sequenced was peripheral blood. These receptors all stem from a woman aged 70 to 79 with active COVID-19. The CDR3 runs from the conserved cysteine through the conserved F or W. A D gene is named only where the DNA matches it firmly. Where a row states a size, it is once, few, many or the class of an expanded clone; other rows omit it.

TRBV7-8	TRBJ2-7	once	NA	TGTGCCAGCAGCTCACCGGAATGGGGGGTTCAGTACTTC	CASSSPEWGVQYF
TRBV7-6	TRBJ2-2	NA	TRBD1	TGTGCCAGCAGCCTCCGACAGGGGGCGCGGACCGGGGAGCTGTTTTTT	CASSLRQGARTGELFF
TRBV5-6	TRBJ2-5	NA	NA	TGTGCCAGCAGCCCGTTGGGGGCCGAACCCGACCAAGAGACCCAGTACTTC	CASSPLGAEPDQETQYF
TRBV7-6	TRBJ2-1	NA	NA	TGTGCCAGCAGCCCGATGGGGGAGGCTGACAATGAGCAGTTCTTC	CASSPMGEADNEQFF
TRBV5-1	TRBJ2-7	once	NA	TGCGCCAGCAGCCCCCAGGACTACGAGCAGTACTTC	CASSPQDYEQYF
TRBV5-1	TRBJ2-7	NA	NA	TGCGCCAGCGGGCGAGGGGACTTGGGCTACGAGCAGTACTTC	CASGRGDLGYEQYF
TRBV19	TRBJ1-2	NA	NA	TGTGCCAGTAGTACCAGCTATGGCTACACCTTC	CASSTSYGYTF
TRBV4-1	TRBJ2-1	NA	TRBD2	TGCGCCAGCAGTCTTAAACCTACAGCGGGAGAGGGGAATGAGCAGTTCTTC	CASSLKPTAGEGNEQFF
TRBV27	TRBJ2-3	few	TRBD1	TGTGCCAGCAGCAACCTACAGGGGTTTGCAGATACGCAGTATTTT	CASSNLQGFADTQYF
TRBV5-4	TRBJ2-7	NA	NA	TGTGCCAGCAGCTTGGGGGACTTGCGGGACCGCGAGCAGTACTTC	CASSLGDLRDREQYF
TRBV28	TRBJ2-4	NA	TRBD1	TGTGCCAGCAGTCGCCCCGGGACAGGGGGGAACATTCAGTACTTC	CASSRPGTGGNIQYF
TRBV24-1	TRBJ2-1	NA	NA	TGTGCCACCAGTGCCCCCGGAGCTTATGAGCAGTTCTTC	CATSAPGAYEQFF
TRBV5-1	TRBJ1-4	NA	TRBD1	TGCGCCAGCACCTCCGGACAGGGAGGAAATGAAAAACTGTTTTTT	CASTSGQGGNEKLFF
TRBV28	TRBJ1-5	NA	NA	TGTGCCAGCAGTCTGACTAGCCAGCCCCAGCATTTT	CASSLTSQPQHF
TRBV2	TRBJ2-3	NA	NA	TGTGCCAGCGTGCCAGGGGCTAGCACAGATACGCAGTATTTT	CASVPGASTDTQYF
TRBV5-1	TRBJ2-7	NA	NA	TGCGCCAGCAGCTTGGTTCCATTGGGACACCCAACGACCTACGAGCAGTACTTC	CASSLVPLGHPTTYEQYF
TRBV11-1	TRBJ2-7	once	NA	TGTGCCAGCAGCTTACAGGGCTACGAGCAGTACTTC	CASSLQGYEQYF
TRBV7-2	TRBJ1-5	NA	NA	TGTGCCAGCAGCTTAGGACATACTCAGCCCCAGCATTTT	CASSLGHTQPQHF
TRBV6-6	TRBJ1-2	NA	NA	TGTGCCAGCAGTTACTCGAACCAGGGTTATGGCTACACCTTC	CASSYSNQGYGYTF
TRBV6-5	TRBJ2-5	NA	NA	TGTGCCAGCAGCCGACAGTTTCAAGAGACCCAGTACTTC	CASSRQFQETQYF